This TCR beta chain was recovered during a study of blood T cell repertoires in COVID-19. As for the study in general: The United States, Italy and Spain were the sources of the acute and convalescent COVID-19 samples. T cells, B-cell-depleted T cells, or PBMCs provided the cDNA or gDNA that served as material.

The CDR3 runs 16 residues. Germline loops: CDR1 MRHNA, CDR2 SNTAGT. V was clipped by 0 bases and J by 9 bases; unmatched bases: 9. In the original processing: Cell counts per sample came from amplifying reference gene primers. Method: immunoSEQ multiplex PCR; TCRdb's copy keeps in-frame clones and lacks some. That table supplies the V and J calls and clone size; D and trimming were determined from the DNA. Counted here are 250,000 to 300,000 clones, more than 75% occurring once; the ten biggest clones make up 0.75% to 1%. Material: peripheral blood. The chain recombines TRBV6-4 with TRBJ1-4; TRBD1 matches at 8 bases. This sequence was found in a woman aged 40 to 49 who had recovered from COVID-19. This CDR3 reads CASSDSGPGGAKKLFF. Written as DNA, the CDR3 is TGTGCCAGCAGTGACTCAGGTCCAGGGGGCGCGAAAAAACTGTTTTTT.